This passage covers 18 T cell receptor beta chains from one sample sequenced in a study of shared clonotypes between healthy human individuals. This table comes from immunoSEQ multiplex PCR, and its TCRdb copy is limited to in-frame clones, with some not included. The sample lists about 2,100,000 clones; 85% to 95% were seen once. Naive CD8 cells lacked CD45RO and underwent positive selection for CCR7, leaving out terminally differentiated effector memory CD45RA+ cells. Source material: naive CD8+ T cells from PBMCs. Receptors were obtained from a man in his late teens or twenties in good health. Some clones in this sample may be carry-over from other donors' samples.

J is TRBJ2-7 and V is TRBV5-6; possibly TRBD1 or TRBD2 for D (5 bases each). Trimming took 2 bases from V and 3 from J, leaving 18 bases between them. The CDR3 sequence is 16 residues long. Per the germline V gene, CDR1 is SGHDT and CDR2 is YYEEEE. The CDR3 DNA sequence: TGTGCCAGCAGCTTCGCAACCGGGACCGGGCTCTACGAGCAGTACTTC. Its protein product is CASSFATGTGLYEQYF.

The J gene is TRBJ2-7, the V gene TRBV6-5, with TRBD2 identical over 7 bases. The CDR3 totals 16 residues. Germline V gives CDR1 MNHEY, CDR2 SVGAGI. J was trimmed by 1 base and V by 4 bases; bases with no gene match: 10. The CDR3 region has the DNA TGTGCCAGCAGTTCCCCGTGGCTAGCGGAATCCTACGAGCAGTACTTC. This encodes CASSSPWLAESYEQYF.

CDR3 bases: TGTGCCAGCAGCTATCAGGACGTCCCAAAAGATACGCAGTATTTT. Its translation: CASSYQDVPKDTQYF. The chain has TRBV7-9 and TRBJ2-3; no clear D. V lost 4 bases to trimming and J lost 5 bases, with 16 bases between them. This CDR3 is 15 amino acids long. Germline CDR1 is SEHNR and CDR2 is FQNEAQ (reference sequence).

V is TRBV9 and J is TRBJ2-1; the D is unclear. This CDR3 has 15 amino acids. Trimming took off 0 bases at V and 5 bases at J, with 12 bases between the two ends. The germline gives CDR1 SGDLS, CDR2 YYNGEE. The CDR3 DNA is TGTGCCAGCAGCGTAGTAGAAGGGCCCAACAATGAGCAGTTCTTC. The encoded protein is CASSVVEGPNNEQFF.

The gene calls are TRBV27 and TRBJ2-7; 8 positions match TRBD1. Trimming took 6 bases from V and 8 from J; bases not matched to a gene: 18. This CDR3 is 16 amino acids long. Germline V gene lookup returns CDR1 MNHEY and CDR2 SMNVEV (reference sequence). CDR3 sequence: CASSQGQGGVFGKQYF. As DNA, the CDR3 is TGTGCCAGCAGCCAAGGACAGGGTGGGGTGTTTGGGAAGCAGTACTTC.

V is TRBV27 and J is TRBJ2-3; possibly TRBD2 for D (6 bases). The germline gives CDR1 MNHEY, CDR2 SMNVEV (reference sequence). Trimming shortened V by 4 bases and J by 1 base, and 18 bases separated the two germline ends. The length of the CDR3 is 17 residues. The CDR3 sequence is CASSSLLLIAGTDTQYF. CDR3 bases: TGTGCCAGCAGTTCCCTACTTTTGATAGCGGGCACAGATACGCAGTATTTT.

A single count supports this clone. This chain joins TRBV13 and TRBJ2-7, with D perhaps matching TRBD2 (7 bases). V lost 4 bases, J lost 2 bases, and 21 bases lay in between. CDR3 size: 17 residues. Germline CDR1 and CDR2: PRHDT and FYEKMQ (reference sequence). In DNA form, the CDR3 reads TGTGCCAGCAGCTCCGGGAGGATGCAGGGGCAAACCTACGAGCAGTACTTC. Translated, it gives CASSSGRMQGQTYEQYF.

Points on this clone: Within the sample, other DNA sequences also encode this same CDR3. The rearrangement links TRBV27 to TRBJ2-7, with D possibly being TRBD1 or TRBD2 (5 bases each). The CDR3 loop spans 12 amino acids. V lost 6 bases and J 2 bases, leaving 8 bases between the germline ends. Germline lookup yields CDR1 MNHEY and CDR2 SMNVEV (reference sequence). The CDR3 sequence is CASRQGAYEQYF. DNA for the CDR3: TGTGCCAGCAGGCAGGGAGCCTACGAGCAGTACTTC.

This clone was picked up one time. The J gene is TRBJ2-3, the V gene TRBV28; TRBD2 matches at 10 bases. Germline CDR1 and CDR2: MDHEN and SYDVKM. This CDR3 has 17 amino acids. V shed 3 bases, J shed 0 bases, and the junction held 6 bases outside the gene matches. CDR3 sequence (DNA): TGTGCCAGCAGTTTCGGACTAGCGGCGGCTAGCACAGATACGCAGTATTTT. Amino acid sequence: CASSFGLAAASTDTQYF. The full variable domain, in which reference TRBV28 and TRBJ2-3 provide the parts outside the CDR3, is DVKVTQSSRYLVKRTGEKVFLECVQDMDHENMFWYRQDPGLGLRLIYFSYDVKMKEKGDIPEGYSVSREKKERFSLILESASTNQTSMYLCASSFGLAAASTDTQYFGPGTRLTVL.

This chain uses TRBV28 with TRBJ2-7; weak D call: TRBD1 (6 bases). There are 16 residues in the CDR3. V was clipped by 5 bases and J by 0 bases, with 17 bases between them. The germline V gene encodes CDR1 MDHEN and CDR2 SYDVKM. CDR3 residues: CASSVAWGPSSYEQYF. The CDR3 DNA sequence: TGTGCCAGCAGTGTCGCCTGGGGGCCTAGCTCCTACGAGCAGTACTTC.

The chain has TRBV6-5 and TRBJ2-2; maybe TRBD1 (6 bases). CDR1 is MNHEY and CDR2 is SVGAGI in the germline V gene. The CDR3 spans 15 residues. Trimming removed 0 bases at V and 5 bases at J, with 10 bases between. The CDR3 is CASSYSIQGTGELFF. The CDR3 DNA sequence: TGTGCCAGCAGTTACTCCATCCAGGGGACCGGGGAGCTGTTTTTT.

The V gene is TRBV19, the J gene TRBJ2-2; D remains ambiguous. CDR1 and CDR2 (germline): LNHDA, SQIVND (reference sequence). The CDR3 has 13 residues. Trimming stripped 8 bases from V and 5 bases from J, with 12 bases between. CDR3 sequence: CASSDLRTGELFF. The CDR3 DNA follows: TGTGCCAGTTCCGATCTTCGTACCGGGGAGCTGTTTTTT.

CDR3 sequence reads: CASSMEGGTASYLENEQYF. CDR3 DNA: TGTGCCAGTAGTATGGAAGGGGGGACGGCCTCCTACCTTGAAAACGAGCAGTACTTC. V usage is TRBV19 and J usage is TRBJ2-7, with D perhaps matching TRBD1 or TRBD2 (6 bases each). This CDR3 spans 19 amino acids. V was cut by 3 bases and J by 5 bases, with 29 bases left in between. Germline CDR1 and CDR2: LNHDA and SQIVND (reference sequence).

J is TRBJ2-2 and V is TRBV10-2, with TRBD1 identical over 8 bases. In germline, CDR1 is WSHSY, CDR2 SAAADI. The CDR3 loop spans 13 amino acids. The trim removed 11 bases at V and 7 bases at J, leaving 9 bases unmatched. The DNA of the CDR3 is TGCGCCCTCCGGACAGGGTCGTACGGGGAGCTGTTTTTT. Protein product: CALRTGSYGELFF.

This clone was seen only once. The chain combines TRBV7-6 with TRBJ2-1; D ambiguous. Germline V gene lookup returns CDR1 SGHVS and CDR2 FNYEAQ. The CDR3 length is 13 residues. Trimming removed 0 bases at V and 8 bases at J, with 8 bases between. This chain's CDR3 is CASSLALIDEQFF. The CDR3 nucleotides are TGTGCCAGCAGCTTAGCGCTGATAGATGAGCAGTTCTTC.

The V gene is TRBV2, the J gene TRBJ1-4, with TRBD1 matching over 8 bases. Trimming took 4 bases from V and 7 from J; bases not matched to a gene: 11. The CDR3 extends over 16 amino acids. Per germline, CDR1 SNHLY and CDR2 FYNNEI. CDR3 sequence reads: CASSGGDRGVVEKLFF. DNA for the CDR3: TGTGCCAGCAGTGGGGGAGACAGGGGTGTTGTTGAAAAACTGTTTTTT.

The rearrangement joins TRBV7-9 to TRBJ2-1, with a possible D match to TRBD1 (6 bases). The CDR3 is made up of 14 amino acids. Trimming shortened V by 5 bases and J by 7 bases, and 15 bases separated the two germline ends. CDR1 is SEHNR, CDR2 FQNEAQ, per germline (reference sequence). The CDR3 sequence is CASSPGVPGNEQFF. The CDR3 nucleotides read TGTGCCAGCAGCCCAGGGGTCCCGGGGAATGAGCAGTTCTTC.

This chain links TRBV7-3 with TRBJ2-5; D tentatively reads TRBD1 or TRBD2 (5 bases each). Germline V gene sequence: CDR1 SGHTA, CDR2 FQGTGA. This CDR3 spans 14 amino acids. Trimming took 0 bases from V and 4 from J, leaving 9 bases between them. CDR3 sequence: CASSLTTEGETQYF. Written as DNA, the CDR3 is TGTGCCAGCAGCTTAACGACAGAGGGAGAGACCCAGTACTTC.